This TCR beta chain was identified during a study of T cell clones after liver transplantation. Assay: immunoSEQ multiplex PCR; the TCRdb copy retains only in-frame clones and omits some. The sample includes tens of thousands of clones, 93% of them seen just once. The CDR3 loop spans 14 amino acids. Germline CDR1 reads LNHDA; CDR2 reads SQIVND (reference sequence). V dropped 5 bases and J dropped 8; count of bases not matched to a gene: 8. The source of this sequence is a human patient who received a liver transplant. Part of the T cell pool may stem from the graft donor. The source was CD8+ T cells from blood, collected approximately 27 months after liver transplant. The chain carries TRBV19 and TRBJ2-1; 8 bases line up with TRBD2. This CDR3 reads CASSQLAVGDEQFF. The CDR3 DNA sequence: TGTGCCAGTAGTCAACTAGCGGTTGGGGATGAGCAGTTCTTC.